The entry that follows covers one T cell receptor (beta chain) sequence. Its antigen is not known. The data were obtained in a study of T cell responses to AZD1222 COVID-19 vaccine. TCRdb's table, derived via immunoSEQ multiplex PCR, lists solely in-frame clones and lacks some. The sample consists of 150,000 to 160,000 clones, about nine tenths of them appearing once. The study, taken as a whole, reports: Repertoire sampling was restricted to post-peak T cell response timepoints. Seropositivity was recorded at baseline in only 6 or 7 AZD1222 recipients. Reportedly, close to half of spike-specific TCRs are directed against unmutated variant regions. White British donors predominated, females outnumbered males, and clonal diversity was possibly underestimated.

The CDR3 is made up of 18 amino acids. In germline, CDR1 is SGHNT, CDR2 YYREEE (reference sequence). V was pared by 4 bases and J by 4 bases, with 11 bases of the junction left unmatched. The clonotype originates from an adult in good health. The source was peripheral blood, collected on day 0 of AZD1222 vaccination. V and J are TRBV5-4 and TRBJ2-2; 12 positions agree with TRBD1. The CDR3 nucleotides are TGTGCCAGCAGCCCGGGGGGGACAGGGGGCTATAGCACCGGGGAGCTGTTTTTT. Translation: CASSPGGTGGYSTGELFF.